Listed below are T cell receptor beta chains from one sample, sequenced in a study of beta chain features in type 1 diabetes. The assay was immunoSEQ multiplex PCR, and TCRdb's table has in-frame clones only and misses some. The sample has roughly 330,000 clones, around an eighth seen once; the top ten hold roughly 0.015%. Material: naive CD4+ T cells from blood. These receptor sequences come from a woman in her late teens or twenties with type 1 diabetes. CDR3s include the opening cysteine and the closing phenylalanine or tryptophan. Some rows have no size entry. The others give once, few or many, or a class for an expanded clone.

v_call: TRBV11-2; clone_size: .; cdr3_aa: CASSLVQGSRAKNIQYF
v_call: TRBV5-1; clone_size: few; cdr3_aa: CASSLGHLNTGELFF
v_call: TRBV2; clone_size: few; cdr3_aa: CATRTVQSGDTQYF
v_call: TRBV7-9; clone_size: .; cdr3_aa: CASSLGLTYQETQYF
v_call: TRBV5-6; clone_size: few; cdr3_aa: CASSWRATDTQYF
v_call: TRBV9; clone_size: .; cdr3_aa: CASSPTGTPDYSYNEQFF
v_call: TRBV25-1; clone_size: .; cdr3_aa: CASSGRVNTEAFF
v_call: TRBV30; clone_size: .; cdr3_aa: CAWSVTYEQYF
v_call: TRBV4-1; clone_size: .; cdr3_aa: CASSQTSFEANYGYTF
v_call: TRBV5-4; clone_size: .; cdr3_aa: CASSLGRGSNEKLFF
v_call: TRBV7-3; clone_size: .; cdr3_aa: CASSLRLAKYNEQFF
v_call: TRBV28; clone_size: .; cdr3_aa: CASSLGQGPTEQYF
v_call: TRBV6-6; clone_size: .; cdr3_aa: CASRSTGPGELFF
v_call: TRBV19; clone_size: .; cdr3_aa: CASGGIGLAEYNEQFF
v_call: TRBV7-3; clone_size: .; cdr3_aa: CASSLLGQGGEQYF
v_call: TRBV2; clone_size: .; cdr3_aa: CASTFEAAGVGEQFF
v_call: TRBV5-1; clone_size: few; cdr3_aa: CASSLGASPGTQYF
v_call: TRBV6-6; clone_size: few; cdr3_aa: CASSYSGQGTDTQYF
v_call: TRBV11-1; clone_size: .; cdr3_aa: CASSDRAGGAYNEQFF
v_call: TRBV6-6; clone_size: few; cdr3_aa: CASSPGGNTIYF
v_call: TRBV7-2; clone_size: few; cdr3_aa: CASSPRHGTELFF
v_call: TRBV19; clone_size: .; cdr3_aa: CASSIGLLGGSRPNEQFF
v_call: TRBV5-1; clone_size: few; cdr3_aa: CASSRGAYEQYF
v_call: TRBV30; clone_size: few; cdr3_aa: CARRGSGEGYTF
v_call: TRBV2; clone_size: .; cdr3_aa: CASRQDSHNEQFF
v_call: TRBV19; clone_size: few; cdr3_aa: CASSRRDRGTYNEQFF
v_call: TRBV28; clone_size: few; cdr3_aa: CASSFGGVRSYEQYF
v_call: TRBV25-1; clone_size: .; cdr3_aa: CASSRDRSTDTQYF
v_call: TRBV25-1; clone_size: .; cdr3_aa: CASSDYQETQYF
v_call: TRBV27; clone_size: .; cdr3_aa: CASSLSGGPYEQYF
v_call: TRBV27; clone_size: .; cdr3_aa: CASLTRGTLMNTEAFF
v_call: TRBV7-2; clone_size: .; cdr3_aa: CASSFSGTSTADTQYF
v_call: TRBV25-1; clone_size: .; cdr3_aa: CASSPHSSVPKDYGYTF
v_call: TRBV27; clone_size: few; cdr3_aa: CASRGGTRGANVLTF
v_call: TRBV18; clone_size: .; cdr3_aa: CASSPSSGGNLNTEAFF
v_call: TRBV6-1; clone_size: .; cdr3_aa: CASTRLAGVTNEQYF
v_call: TRBV7-2; clone_size: .; cdr3_aa: CASSHPLAGAQETQYF
v_call: TRBV7-3; clone_size: few; cdr3_aa: CASSPGTGELFF
v_call: TRBV18; clone_size: few; cdr3_aa: CASSQNQGSQPQHF
v_call: TRBV7-9; clone_size: few; cdr3_aa: CASSLGEERYQPQHF
v_call: TRBV28; clone_size: few; cdr3_aa: CASSFRGAQETQYF
v_call: TRBV11-2; clone_size: .; cdr3_aa: CASRLREGHSNEQFF
v_call: TRBV7-2; clone_size: few; cdr3_aa: CASSLLSGRETQYF
v_call: TRBV5-1; clone_size: .; cdr3_aa: CASSLSLFRDRENEQFF
v_call: TRBV30; clone_size: few; cdr3_aa: CAWSGTQGSENIQYF
v_call: TRBV6-5; clone_size: .; cdr3_aa: CASRLTRDRTGEQYF
v_call: TRBV5-4; clone_size: few; cdr3_aa: CASNAQPTLESGSITDTQYF
v_call: TRBV7-9; clone_size: .; cdr3_aa: CASSLEIGGYGYTF
v_call: TRBV7-2; clone_size: .; cdr3_aa: CASSLGSVYPNTEAFF
v_call: TRBV30; clone_size: few; cdr3_aa: CAWSKLAFWGAYEQYF
v_call: TRBV6-5; clone_size: few; cdr3_aa: CASSQLRRNTEAFF